This passage covers 21 T cell receptor beta chains from one sample sequenced in a study of blood T cell repertoires in COVID-19. Sequenced by immunoSEQ multiplex PCR; TCRdb stores in-frame clones only, minus some. Here the sample spans about 130,000 clones, around 85% being singletons. Sequences were obtained from peripheral blood. These receptors were taken from a woman aged 80 or over with acute or convalescent COVID-19.

The chain employs TRBV27 and TRBJ1-1, with D perhaps matching TRBD1 (5 bases). Germline V lookup: CDR1 MNHEY, CDR2 SMNVEV (reference sequence). V was pared by 3 bases and J by 1 base, with 18 bases between. This CDR3 spans 17 amino acids. This chain's CDR3 is CASSFLIPRAGNTEAFF. CDR3 DNA sequence: TGTGCCAGCAGTTTTTTAATTCCCAGGGCAGGGAACACTGAAGCTTTCTTT.

The chain recombines TRBV4-2 with TRBJ1-1, with a weak D call TRBD1 (6 bases). Germline assignment: CDR1 LGHNA and CDR2 YNFKEQ. Trimming stripped 4 bases from V and 1 base from J, with 13 bases between. The CDR3 runs 15 residues. CDR3 amino acids: CASSLRGGANTEAFF. The CDR3 nucleotides are TGTGCCAGCAGCCTGCGGGGGGGGGCGAACACTGAAGCTTTCTTT.

This chain uses TRBV6-5 with TRBJ1-1; a possible D gene is TRBD1 (5 bases). The CDR3 runs to 12 residues. Trimming took off 6 bases at V and 4 bases at J, with 9 bases between the two ends. Germline V gene lookup returns CDR1 MNHEY and CDR2 SVGAGI. CDR3 DNA sequence: TGTGCCAGCAGGCAGGGTTTCACTGAAGCTTTCTTT. This gives the protein CASRQGFTEAFF.

The chain is built from TRBV30 and TRBJ2-7; D ambiguous. The CDR3 sequence is 13 residues long. Germline values: CDR1 GTSNPN, CDR2 SVGIG (reference sequence). Between the trimmed V and J ends, which lost 2 bases and 0 bases, there was a span of 8 bases. CDR3 loop: CAWSTGSSYEQYF. The CDR3 DNA is TGTGCCTGGAGTACCGGGTCCTCCTACGAGCAGTACTTC.

This rearrangement joins TRBV18 to TRBJ1-1; 7 bases line up with TRBD1. The CDR3 runs 14 residues. The germline V gene encodes CDR1 KGHSH and CDR2 LQKENI. V shed 5 bases, J shed 3 bases, and the junction held 6 bases outside the gene matches. CDR3 sequence (DNA): TGTGCCAGCTCAGACAGACAGGGCGACACTGAAGCTTTCTTT. The encoded protein is CASSDRQGDTEAFF.

This clone was picked up one time. The chain couples TRBV2 to TRBJ1-2; a weak D match, TRBD1 (5 bases). The CDR3 is 14 residues long. From germline, CDR1 is SNHLY and CDR2 FYNNEI. V was cut by 9 bases and J by 5 bases, with 19 bases left in between. This CDR3 reads CASEGRLGGYGYTF. CDR3 coding DNA: TGTGCCAGTGAGGGGCGGCTGGGAGGGTATGGCTACACCTTC.

CDR3 DNA: TGTGCCAGTAGTTCCGGGGGGGTCGTCATCTCTGGGGCCAACGTCCTGACTTTC. It encodes CASSSGGVVISGANVLTF. This sequence joins TRBV19 and TRBJ2-6; 8 nucleotides align to TRBD2. The CDR3 is made up of 18 amino acids. Losses at the gene ends were 5 bases for V and 0 bases for J; bases not matched to a gene: 9. Germline V gives CDR1 LNHDA, CDR2 SQIVND (reference sequence).

The chain couples TRBV9 to TRBJ1-1; 10 nucleotides match TRBD1. CDR3 size: 16 residues. V lost 3 bases to trimming and J lost 6 bases; unmatched junction nucleotides: 11. The germline gives CDR1 SGDLS, CDR2 YYNGEE. The CDR3 DNA reads as TGTGCCAGCAGCGCCAATCCCGGGACAGGGGAAGCTGAAGCTTTCTTT. Its translation is CASSANPGTGEAEAFF.

The chain carries TRBV27 and TRBJ2-5; 9 bases fit TRBD2. This CDR3 is built from 12 residues. CDR1 is MNHEY, CDR2 SMNVEV, per germline (reference sequence). With V trimmed by 5 bases and J by 7 bases, 2 bases remained unmatched. The CDR3 sequence is CASSISGGTQYF. CDR3 coding DNA: TGTGCCAGCAGTATTAGCGGGGGGACCCAGTACTTC.

This rearrangement joins TRBV18 to TRBJ2-7, with a possible D match to TRBD1 (6 bases). Germline V CDR1 and CDR2: KGHSH, LQKENI. The length of the CDR3 is 14 residues. V lost 6 bases and J 2 bases, leaving 14 bases between the germline ends. The CDR3 bases are TGTGCCAGCTCGCCCCCAGGGGACCCCTACGAGCAGTACTTC. It yields the protein CASSPPGDPYEQYF.

This chain links TRBV29-1 with TRBJ1-1; 7 nucleotides line up with TRBD1. The CDR3 is 13 amino acids. CDR1 SQVTM and CDR2 ANQGSEA come from the germline V gene. V lost 7 bases and J lost 3; bases outside the gene matches: 8. The CDR3: CSARRGRDTEAFF. Written as DNA, the CDR3 is TGCAGCGCTAGGAGGGGGCGCGACACTGAAGCTTTCTTT.

The chain carries TRBV11-3 and TRBJ2-1; 14 bases line up with TRBD2. The J segment lost 0 bases and the V segment lost 4 bases, leaving 8 bases of the junction unmatched. This CDR3 has 19 amino acids. The germline gives CDR1 SGHNT, CDR2 YENEEA. The CDR3 DNA follows: TGTGCCAGCAGCTCGGGACTAGCGGGGGCGCTGAGCTCCTACAATGAGCAGTTCTTC. Amino acid sequence: CASSSGLAGALSSYNEQFF.

The chain uses TRBV2 and TRBJ2-2; TRBD2 is a possible D gene (7 bases). The CDR3 length is 14 residues. V was shortened by 6 bases and J by 2 bases, with 10 bases between the two germline ends. The germline V gene encodes CDR1 SNHLY and CDR2 FYNNEI. This chain's CDR3 is CASRGGPNTGELFF. In DNA form, the CDR3 reads TGTGCCAGCAGGGGGGGGCCTAACACCGGGGAGCTGTTTTTT.

V usage is TRBV7-2 and J usage is TRBJ1-2, with a tentative D call TRBD1 (6 bases). CDR1 and CDR2 from the germline V gene are SGHTA and FQGNSA. Trimming left V 5 bases short and J 8 bases short, with 15 bases between. This CDR3 is built from 13 residues. The CDR3 nucleotides are TGTGCCAGCAGCCCTGTGACAGGTGGGGGCTACACCTTC. This translates into CASSPVTGGGYTF.

This chain links TRBV18 with TRBJ2-3, with D perhaps matching TRBD2 (6 bases). Deletions cut 2 bases from V and 0 bases from J, with 9 bases between. CDR3 length: 15 amino acids. Germline values: CDR1 KGHSH, CDR2 LQKENI. CDR3 amino acids: CASSPGGQSTDTQYF. CDR3 DNA: TGTGCCAGCTCACCAGGAGGGCAGAGCACAGATACGCAGTATTTT.

The table lists this clone with a few counts. This CDR3 is also generated by other DNA sequences in the sample. The chain employs TRBV18 and TRBJ1-1; D remains unclear. The V end was cut by 3 bases, the J end by 3 bases, with 8 bases between. The CDR3 runs to 13 residues. Per germline, CDR1 KGHSH and CDR2 LQKENI. The CDR3 here is CASSPSRDTEAFF. In DNA form, the CDR3 reads TGTGCCAGCTCACCTTCGAGGGACACTGAAGCTTTCTTT. Together with reference TRBV18 and TRBJ1-1, the CDR3 gives the full variable domain: NAGVMQNPRHLVRRRGQEARLRCSPMKGHSHVYWYRQLPEEGLKFMVYLQKENIIDESGMPKERFSAEFPKEGPSILRIQQVVRGDSAAYFCASSPSRDTEAFFGQGTRLTVV.

About this clone: The same CDR3 arises from other DNA sequences in this sample as well. V and J are TRBV5-1 and TRBJ1-4; TRBD1 matches at 7 bases. With 0 bases clipped from V and 5 bases from J, the junction kept 1 base outside the gene matches. The CDR3 is made up of 14 amino acids. Germline loops: CDR1 SGHRS, CDR2 YFSETQ. The CDR3 is CASSLGQGNEKLFF. In DNA form, the CDR3 reads TGCGCCAGCAGCTTGGGACAGGGCAATGAAAAACTGTTTTTT.

The chain's CDR3 is CASSLKTGLTTEAFF. The DNA for the CDR3 is TGTGCCAGCAGCTTAAAGACAGGCCTAACCACTGAAGCTTTCTTT. This chain joins TRBV7-6 and TRBJ1-1; D possibly corresponds to TRBD1 (6 bases). CDR3 length: 15 amino acids. The V gene lost 2 bases and the J gene lost 4 bases, with 14 bases spanning the gap. CDR1 is SGHVS and CDR2 is FNYEAQ in the germline V gene.

This clone was observed a single time. The chain has TRBV3-1 (or the pseudogene TRBV3-2) and TRBJ1-2; D might be TRBD1 (6 bases). The CDR3 runs 13 residues. The germline gives CDR1 LGHDT, CDR2 YNNKEL (reference sequence). V was trimmed by 3 bases and J by 12 bases, leaving 17 bases between them. The CDR3 is CASSQQGTHRHTF. CDR3 coding DNA: TGTGCCAGCAGCCAGCAAGGGACACATCGCCACACCTTC.

The rearrangement uses TRBV7-3 and TRBJ1-1, with D possibly TRBD1 on 5 matching bases. CDR1 and CDR2 (germline): SGHTA, FQGTGA. The V end was cut by 5 bases, the J end by 0 bases, with 25 bases between. This CDR3 comprises 19 residues. CDR3 in DNA: TGTGCCAGCAGCCTAAATGCTCGCGGGGGGAAGACAGTGAACACTGAAGCTTTCTTT. Amino acid sequence: CASSLNARGGKTVNTEAFF.

The V and J genes are TRBV12-3 or TRBV12-4 and TRBJ1-2, with TRBD1 matching 9 bases. V lost 5 bases and J lost 8; bases outside the gene matches: 6. This CDR3 is 13 amino acids long. CDR3 in amino acids: CASSPNRGQGYTF. The DNA of the CDR3 is TGTGCCAGCAGTCCAAACAGGGGGCAGGGCTACACCTTC.